Below, 5 T cell receptor beta chains from the same sample are listed, as sequenced in a study of T cells in Graves' hyperthyroidism and ophthalmopathy. TCR beta CDR3 regions were amplified from RNA. The TCR CDR3 was amplified in a first-round RT-PCR using the HTBI primer set. Via MiXCR, TCRdb re-called the multiplex PCR reads, giving one row per CDR3 protein. This table holds fewer than 450,000 distinct CDR3 sequences, 17% found once. The specimen was blood. Every receptor here comes from a woman in her twenties or thirties with Graves' hyperthyroidism that later progressed to Graves' ophthalmopathy.

This clonotype appeared many times. The chain uses TRBV27 and TRBJ1-1; TRBD1 matches 7 bases. Germline V gene data show CDR1 as MNHEY and CDR2 as SMNVEV (reference sequence). J gave up 4 bases and V 8 bases, and 10 bases lay outside the gene matches. The length of the CDR3 is 14 residues. The CDR3 region is CASHYNPGGTEAFF. CDR3 DNA: TGTGCCAGCCATTATAACCCAGGGGGCACTGAAGCTTTCTTT.

This clonotype was picked up many times. The V and J genes are TRBV20-1 and TRBJ2-7; 7 bases fit TRBD2. The junction had 4 bases not matched to a gene; V was cut back by 1 base and J by 4 bases. The V gene's germline CDR1 is DFQATT and CDR2 SNEGSKA (reference sequence). This CDR3 spans 13 amino acids. CDR3 region: CSARGTRAYEQYF. The CDR3 nucleotides are TGCAGTGCTAGAGGGACTAGGGCATACGAGCAGTACTTC.

This clonotype was seen a few times. The CDR3 DNA reads as TGTGCCAGCAGCCAAGATGACCTTCGGCGGGGGCGCGAGGGCAATGAGCAGTTCTTC. Residues: CASSQDDLRRGREGNEQFF. The chain uses TRBV3-1 and TRBJ2-1; D is perhaps TRBD2 (7 bases). This CDR3 has 19 amino acids. Looked up from germline, CDR1 is LGHDT and CDR2 is YNNKEL (reference sequence). The V gene lost 0 bases and the J gene lost 6 bases, with 24 bases spanning the gap.

The gene calls are TRBV29-1 and TRBJ2-7; D gene uncertain. This CDR3 has 11 amino acids. Deletions cut 1 base from V and 6 bases from J, with 7 bases between. Germline CDR1 reads SQVTM; CDR2 reads ANQGSEA. This chain's CDR3 is CSVEGLGEQYF. The CDR3 coding sequence is TGCAGCGTTGAAGGCTTGGGCGAGCAGTACTTC.

This chain links TRBV10-3 with TRBJ2-5, with TRBD1 identical over 9 bases. The CDR3 contains 15 residues. Germline trimming cut 0 bases from V and 5 bases from J; bases unmatched to any gene: 4. CDR1 is ENHRY and CDR2 is SYGVKD in the germline V gene. CDR3 DNA: TGTGCCATCAGTGAGTCCGGACAGGGGATGGAGACCCAGTACTTC. Translation gives CAISESGQGMETQYF.